What follows describes a single T cell receptor beta chain. This record comes from a study of T cell changes during pregnancy in multiple sclerosis. Germline assignment: CDR1 MRHNA and CDR2 SNTAGT. The CDR3 extends over 15 amino acids. V was pared by 5 bases and J by 0 bases, with 11 bases between. The method was immunoSEQ multiplex PCR; TCRdb's version includes in-frame clones alone and lacks a portion of them. This sample has over 35,000 clones; about 90% occur once, and the top ten carry approximately 0.52%. This material consisted of CD4+ T cells from peripheral blood mononuclear cells, taken in the second trimester of pregnancy. The receptor's source is a female donor with multiple sclerosis, enrolled in a pregnancy study. V usage is TRBV6-4 and J usage is TRBJ2-1; tentatively, D is TRBD2 (6 bases). The CDR3 bases are TGTGCCAGCAGTCGAGAGGGAGGCTCCTACAATGAGCAGTTCTTC. This gives the protein CASSREGGSYNEQFF.